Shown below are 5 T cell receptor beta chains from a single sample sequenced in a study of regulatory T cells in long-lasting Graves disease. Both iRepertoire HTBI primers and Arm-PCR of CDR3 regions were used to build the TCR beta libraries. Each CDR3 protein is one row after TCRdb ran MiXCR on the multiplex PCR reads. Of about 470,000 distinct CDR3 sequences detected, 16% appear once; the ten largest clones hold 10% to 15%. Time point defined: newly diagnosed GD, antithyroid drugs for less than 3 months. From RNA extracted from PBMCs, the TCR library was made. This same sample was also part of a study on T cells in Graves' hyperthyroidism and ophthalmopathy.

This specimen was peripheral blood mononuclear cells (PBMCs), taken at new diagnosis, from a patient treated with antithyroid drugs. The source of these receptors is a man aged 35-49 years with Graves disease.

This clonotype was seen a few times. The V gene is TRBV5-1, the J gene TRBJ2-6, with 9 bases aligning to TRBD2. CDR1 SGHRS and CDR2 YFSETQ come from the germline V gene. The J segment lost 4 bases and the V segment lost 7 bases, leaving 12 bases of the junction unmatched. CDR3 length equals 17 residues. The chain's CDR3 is CASGFSGSGSGANVLTF. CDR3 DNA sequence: TGCGCCAGCGGATTTAGCGGGAGTGGTTCGGGGGCCAACGTCCTGACTTTC.

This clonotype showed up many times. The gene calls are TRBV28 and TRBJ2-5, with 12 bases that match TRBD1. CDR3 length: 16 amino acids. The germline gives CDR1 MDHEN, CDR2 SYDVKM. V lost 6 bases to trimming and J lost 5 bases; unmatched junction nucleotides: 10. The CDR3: CASRWGQGASGETQYF. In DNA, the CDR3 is TGTGCCAGCAGGTGGGGACAGGGGGCATCGGGGGAGACCCAGTACTTC.

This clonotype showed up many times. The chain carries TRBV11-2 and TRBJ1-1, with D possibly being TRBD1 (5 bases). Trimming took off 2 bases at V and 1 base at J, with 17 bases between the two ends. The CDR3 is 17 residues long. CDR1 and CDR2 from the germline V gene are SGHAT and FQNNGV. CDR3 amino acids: CASSLTFQGRRNTEAFF. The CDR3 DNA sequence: TGTGCCAGCAGCTTAACGTTCCAGGGCAGGAGGAACACTGAAGCTTTCTTT.

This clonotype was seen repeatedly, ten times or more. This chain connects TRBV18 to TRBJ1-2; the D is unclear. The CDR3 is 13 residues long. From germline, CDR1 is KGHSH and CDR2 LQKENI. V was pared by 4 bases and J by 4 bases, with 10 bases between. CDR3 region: CASSLDLIYGYTF. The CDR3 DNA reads TGTGCCAGCTCACTGGATTTAATCTATGGCTACACCTTC.

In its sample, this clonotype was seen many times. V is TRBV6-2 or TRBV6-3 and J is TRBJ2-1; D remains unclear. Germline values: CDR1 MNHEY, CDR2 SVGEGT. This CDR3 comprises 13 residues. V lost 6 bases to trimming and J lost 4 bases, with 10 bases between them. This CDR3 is CASSNPGYNEQFF. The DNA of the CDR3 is TGTGCCAGCAGCAACCCCGGTTACAATGAGCAGTTCTTC.